Listed here is a single TCR beta chain. Its specificity is not known. The data are from a study of T cell repertoires in cytomegalovirus infection. About the study: Signatures in public TCR beta sequences pointed to both CMV infection and matching HLA type. Overall study findings and caveats: Predominance within the ex vivo response was attributable to HLA-C-restricted CMV-specific TCR beta clonotypes.

TCRdb recomputed calls from the reads with MiXCR, one row per CDR3 protein. The sample has around 710,000 distinct CDR3 sequences, almost 30% seen once; the top ten hold around 14%. The CDR3 consists of 13 residues. Deletions cut 8 bases from V and 3 bases from J, with 13 bases between. Germline V gives CDR1 LNHDA, CDR2 SQIVND (reference sequence). The origin of this receptor is a human donor in good health (CMV status not recorded). Some clones in this sample may be carry-over from other donors' samples. V gene TRBV19 combines with J gene TRBJ1-2, with D hard to call. The starting material was cultured CD8+ T cells from PBMCs, obtained from culture after CMV antigen stimulation. For the CDR3, the DNA is TGTGCCAGTGGCAAAACGGCGGACTATGGCTACACCTTC. Its translation: CASGKTADYGYTF.